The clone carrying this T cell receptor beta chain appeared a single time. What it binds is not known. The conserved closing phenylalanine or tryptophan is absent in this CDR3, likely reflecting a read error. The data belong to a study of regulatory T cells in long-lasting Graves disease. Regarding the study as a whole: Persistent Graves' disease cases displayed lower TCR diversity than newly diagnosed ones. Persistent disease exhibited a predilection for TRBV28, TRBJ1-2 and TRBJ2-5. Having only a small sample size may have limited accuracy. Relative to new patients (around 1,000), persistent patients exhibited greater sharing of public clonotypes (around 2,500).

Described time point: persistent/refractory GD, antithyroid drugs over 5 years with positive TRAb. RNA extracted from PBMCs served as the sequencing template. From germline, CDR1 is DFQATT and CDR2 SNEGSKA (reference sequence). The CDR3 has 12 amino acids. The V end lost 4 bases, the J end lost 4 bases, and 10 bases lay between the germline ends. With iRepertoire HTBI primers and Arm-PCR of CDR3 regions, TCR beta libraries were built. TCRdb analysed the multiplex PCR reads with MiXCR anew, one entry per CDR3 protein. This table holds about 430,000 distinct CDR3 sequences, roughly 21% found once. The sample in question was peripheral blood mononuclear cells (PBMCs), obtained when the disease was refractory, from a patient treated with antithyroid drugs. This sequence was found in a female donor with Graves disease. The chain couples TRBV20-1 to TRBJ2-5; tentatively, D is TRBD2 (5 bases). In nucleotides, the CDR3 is TGCAGTGCTATGATACGGGGAGAGACCCAGTACCTC. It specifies CSAMIRGETQYL.